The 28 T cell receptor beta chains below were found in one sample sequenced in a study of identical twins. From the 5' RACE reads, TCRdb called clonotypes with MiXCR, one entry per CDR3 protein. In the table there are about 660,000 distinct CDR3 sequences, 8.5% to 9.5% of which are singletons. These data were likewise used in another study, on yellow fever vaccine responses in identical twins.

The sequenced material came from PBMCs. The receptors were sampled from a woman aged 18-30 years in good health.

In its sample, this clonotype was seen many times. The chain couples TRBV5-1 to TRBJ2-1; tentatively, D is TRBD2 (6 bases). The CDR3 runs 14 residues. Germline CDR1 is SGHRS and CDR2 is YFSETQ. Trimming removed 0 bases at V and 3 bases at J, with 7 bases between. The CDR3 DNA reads TGCGCCAGCAGCTTGGGGGACTTCTACAATGAGCAGTTCTTC. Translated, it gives CASSLGDFYNEQFF.

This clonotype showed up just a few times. The CDR3 here is CAGENPGTNTQYF. The DNA of the CDR3 is TGTGCCGGGGAAAACCCGGGGACAAATACGCAGTATTTT. This sequence joins TRBV7-2 and TRBJ2-3; D is perhaps TRBD1 (6 bases). The length of the CDR3 is 13 residues. Germline V CDR1 and CDR2: SGHTA, FQGNSA. Trimming pared 11 bases from V and 7 bases from J, leaving 19 bases between.

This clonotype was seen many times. The CDR3 DNA follows: TGTGCCAGCAGCAGCGGCGGCAGACAAGAGACCCAGTACTTC. The encoded protein is CASSSGGRQETQYF. V gene TRBV3-1 combines with J gene TRBJ2-5, with TRBD2 as a possible D gene (5 bases). Trimming took off 5 bases at V and 2 bases at J, with 12 bases between the two ends. Germline CDR1 and CDR2: LGHDT and YNNKEL (reference sequence). The CDR3 has 14 residues.

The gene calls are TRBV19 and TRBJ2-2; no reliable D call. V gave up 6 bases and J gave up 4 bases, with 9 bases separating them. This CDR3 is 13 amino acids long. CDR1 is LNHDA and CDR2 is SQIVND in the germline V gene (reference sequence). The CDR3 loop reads CASRSQSTGELFF. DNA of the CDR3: TGTGCCAGTAGATCGCAATCCACCGGGGAGCTGTTTTTT.

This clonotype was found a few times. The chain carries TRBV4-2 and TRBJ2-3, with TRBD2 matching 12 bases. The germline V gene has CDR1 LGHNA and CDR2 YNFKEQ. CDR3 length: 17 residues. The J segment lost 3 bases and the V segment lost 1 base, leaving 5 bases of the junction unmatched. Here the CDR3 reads CASSQGQTSGGTDTQYF. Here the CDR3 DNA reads TGTGCCAGCAGCCAAGGCCAGACTAGCGGGGGTACAGATACGCAGTATTTT.

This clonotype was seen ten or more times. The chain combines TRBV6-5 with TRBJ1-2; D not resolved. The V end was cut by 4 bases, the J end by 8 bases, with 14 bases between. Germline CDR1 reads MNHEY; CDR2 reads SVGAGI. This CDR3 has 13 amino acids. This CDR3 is CASSSGVLRGYTF. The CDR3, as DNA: TGTGCCAGCAGTTCCGGTGTCCTTCGGGGCTACACCTTC.

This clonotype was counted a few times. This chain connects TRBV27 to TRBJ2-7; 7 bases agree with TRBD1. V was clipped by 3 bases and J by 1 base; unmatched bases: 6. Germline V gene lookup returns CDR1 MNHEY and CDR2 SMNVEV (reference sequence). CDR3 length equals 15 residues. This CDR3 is CASSFRTDRSYEQYF. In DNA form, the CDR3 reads TGTGCCAGCAGTTTTCGGACGGACAGGTCCTACGAGCAGTACTTC.

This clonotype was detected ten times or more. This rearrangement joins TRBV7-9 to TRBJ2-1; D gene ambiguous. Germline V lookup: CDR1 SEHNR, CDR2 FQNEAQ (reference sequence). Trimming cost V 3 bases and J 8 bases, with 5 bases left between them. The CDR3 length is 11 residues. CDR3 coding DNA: TGTGCCAGCAGCTTCATAGATGAGCAGTTCTTC. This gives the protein CASSFIDEQFF.

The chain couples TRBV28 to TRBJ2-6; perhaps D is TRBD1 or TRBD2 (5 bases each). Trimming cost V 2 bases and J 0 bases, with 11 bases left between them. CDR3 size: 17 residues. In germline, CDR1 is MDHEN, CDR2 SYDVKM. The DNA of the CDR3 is TGTGCCAGCAGTTTACGGGGCCCCACCTCTGGGGCCAACGTCCTGACTTTC. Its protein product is CASSLRGPTSGANVLTF.

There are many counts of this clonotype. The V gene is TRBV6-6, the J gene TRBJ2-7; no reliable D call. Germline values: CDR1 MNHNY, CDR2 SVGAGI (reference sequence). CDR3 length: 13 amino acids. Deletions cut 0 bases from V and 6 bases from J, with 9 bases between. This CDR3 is CASSYSTQLEQYF. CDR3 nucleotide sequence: TGTGCCAGCAGTTACTCGACCCAACTCGAGCAGTACTTC.

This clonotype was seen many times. The CDR3 coding sequence is TGTGCCAGCAGGGCCGGGGCCGTCTCCTACGAGCAGTACTTC. Protein: CASRAGAVSYEQYF. The V call is TRBV2, the J call TRBJ2-7, with D tentatively TRBD1 or TRBD2 (5 bases each). Trimming cost V 6 bases and J 0 bases, with 12 bases left between them. The CDR3 totals 14 residues. Germline-derived CDR1 and CDR2 are SNHLY and FYNNEI.

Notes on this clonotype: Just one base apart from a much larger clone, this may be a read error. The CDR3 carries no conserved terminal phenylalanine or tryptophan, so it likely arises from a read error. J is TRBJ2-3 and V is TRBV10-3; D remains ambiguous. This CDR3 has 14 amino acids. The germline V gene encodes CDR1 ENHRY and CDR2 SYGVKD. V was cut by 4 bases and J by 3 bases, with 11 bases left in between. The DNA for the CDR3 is TGTGCCATCAGTGGGTCCCTACTGACAGATACGCAGTATCTT. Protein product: CAISGSLLTDTQYL.

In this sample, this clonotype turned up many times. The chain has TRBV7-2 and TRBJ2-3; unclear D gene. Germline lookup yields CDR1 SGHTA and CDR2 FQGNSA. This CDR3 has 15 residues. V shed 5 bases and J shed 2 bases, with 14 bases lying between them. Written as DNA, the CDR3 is TGTGCCAGCAGCCCGCAGCTGAGTAACACAGATACGCAGTATTTT. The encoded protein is CASSPQLSNTDTQYF.

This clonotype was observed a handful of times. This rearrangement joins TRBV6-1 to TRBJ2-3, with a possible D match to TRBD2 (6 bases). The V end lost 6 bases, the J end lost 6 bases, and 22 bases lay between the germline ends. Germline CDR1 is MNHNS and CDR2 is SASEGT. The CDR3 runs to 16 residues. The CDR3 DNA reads TGTGCCAGCAGGCCCCCCGGCGGGGCCCTATGGGATACGCAGTATTTT. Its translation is CASRPPGGALWDTQYF.

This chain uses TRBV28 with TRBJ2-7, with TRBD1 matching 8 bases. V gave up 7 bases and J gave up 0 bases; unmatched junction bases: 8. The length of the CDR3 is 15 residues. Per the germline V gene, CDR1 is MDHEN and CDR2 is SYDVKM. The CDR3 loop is CASTNSGTGSYEQYF. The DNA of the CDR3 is TGTGCCAGCACCAACTCCGGGACAGGCTCCTACGAGCAGTACTTC.

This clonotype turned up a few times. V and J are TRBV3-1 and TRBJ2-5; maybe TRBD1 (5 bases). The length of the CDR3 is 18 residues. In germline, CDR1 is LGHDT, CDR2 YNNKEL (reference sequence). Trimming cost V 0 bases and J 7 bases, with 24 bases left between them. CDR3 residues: CASSQDVFPSGHGWTQYF. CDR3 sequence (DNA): TGTGCCAGCAGCCAAGATGTATTCCCCTCAGGGCATGGATGGACCCAGTACTTC.

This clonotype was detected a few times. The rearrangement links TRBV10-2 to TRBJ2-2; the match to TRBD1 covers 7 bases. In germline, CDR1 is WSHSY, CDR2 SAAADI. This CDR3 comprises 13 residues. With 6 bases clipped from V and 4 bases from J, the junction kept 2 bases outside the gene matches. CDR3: CASRTGITGELFF. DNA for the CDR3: TGCGCCAGCAGGACAGGGATCACCGGGGAGCTGTTTTTT.

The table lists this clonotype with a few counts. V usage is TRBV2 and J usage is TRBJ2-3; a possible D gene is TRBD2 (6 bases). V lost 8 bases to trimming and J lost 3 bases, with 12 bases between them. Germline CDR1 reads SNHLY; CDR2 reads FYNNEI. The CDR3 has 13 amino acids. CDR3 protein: CASRNGGTDTQYF. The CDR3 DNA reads TGTGCCAGCCGGAACGGAGGGACAGATACGCAGTATTTT.

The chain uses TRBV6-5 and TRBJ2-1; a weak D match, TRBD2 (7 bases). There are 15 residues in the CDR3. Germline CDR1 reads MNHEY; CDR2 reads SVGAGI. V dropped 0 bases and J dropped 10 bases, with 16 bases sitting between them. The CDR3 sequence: CASSYSRGAIEEQFF. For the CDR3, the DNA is TGTGCCAGCAGTTACTCACGGGGGGCCATAGAGGAGCAGTTCTTC.

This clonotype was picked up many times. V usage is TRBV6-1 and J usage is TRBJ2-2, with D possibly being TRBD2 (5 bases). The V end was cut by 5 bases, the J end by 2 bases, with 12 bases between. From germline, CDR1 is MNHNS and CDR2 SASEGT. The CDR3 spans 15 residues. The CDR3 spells CASSRLRVNTGELFF. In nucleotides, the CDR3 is TGTGCCAGCAGTCGACTAAGGGTTAACACCGGGGAGCTGTTTTTT.

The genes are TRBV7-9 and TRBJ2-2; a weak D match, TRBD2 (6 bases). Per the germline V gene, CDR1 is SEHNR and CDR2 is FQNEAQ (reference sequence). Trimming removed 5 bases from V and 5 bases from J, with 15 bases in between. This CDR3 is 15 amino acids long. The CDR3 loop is CASSHWSGGTGELFF. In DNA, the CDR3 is TGTGCCAGCAGCCATTGGAGTGGGGGGACCGGGGAGCTGTTTTTT. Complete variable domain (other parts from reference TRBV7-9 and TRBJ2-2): DTGVSQNPRHKITKRGQNVTFRCDPISEHNRLYWYRQTLGQGPEFLTYFQNEAQLEKSRLLSDRFSAERPKGSFSTLEIQRTEQGDSAMYLCASSHWSGGTGELFFGEGSRLTVL.

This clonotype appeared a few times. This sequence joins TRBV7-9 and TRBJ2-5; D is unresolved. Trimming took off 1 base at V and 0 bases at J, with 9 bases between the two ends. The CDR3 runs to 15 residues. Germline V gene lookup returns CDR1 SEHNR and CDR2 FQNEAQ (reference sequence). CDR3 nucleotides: TGTGCCAGCAGCTTAGTCTACGGACACCAAGAGACCCAGTACTTC. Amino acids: CASSLVYGHQETQYF.

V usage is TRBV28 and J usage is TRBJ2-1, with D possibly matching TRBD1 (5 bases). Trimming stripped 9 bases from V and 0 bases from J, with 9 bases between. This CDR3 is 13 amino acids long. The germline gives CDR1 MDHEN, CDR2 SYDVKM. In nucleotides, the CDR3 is TGTGCCAGTGACCAGGGCTCCTACAATGAGCAGTTCTTC. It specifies CASDQGSYNEQFF. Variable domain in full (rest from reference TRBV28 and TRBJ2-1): DVKVTQSSRYLVKRTGEKVFLECVQDMDHENMFWYRQDPGLGLRLIYFSYDVKMKEKGDIPEGYSVSREKKERFSLILESASTNQTSMYLCASDQGSYNEQFFGPGTRLTVL.

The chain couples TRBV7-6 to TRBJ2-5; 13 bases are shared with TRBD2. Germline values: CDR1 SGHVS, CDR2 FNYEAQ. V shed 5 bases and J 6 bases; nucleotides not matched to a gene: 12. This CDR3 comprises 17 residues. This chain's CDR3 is CASSATSGGAQEKTQYF. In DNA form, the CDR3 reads TGTGCCAGCAGCGCAACTAGCGGGGGGGCCCAAGAGAAGACCCAGTACTTC.

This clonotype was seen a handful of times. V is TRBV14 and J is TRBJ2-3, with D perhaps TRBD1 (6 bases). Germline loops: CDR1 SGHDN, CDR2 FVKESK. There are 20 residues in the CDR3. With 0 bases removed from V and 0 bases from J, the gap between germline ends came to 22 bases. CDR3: CASSQDSQHRAEASTDTQYF. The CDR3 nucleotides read TGTGCCAGCAGCCAAGACTCTCAACACAGGGCAGAGGCTAGCACAGATACGCAGTATTTT.

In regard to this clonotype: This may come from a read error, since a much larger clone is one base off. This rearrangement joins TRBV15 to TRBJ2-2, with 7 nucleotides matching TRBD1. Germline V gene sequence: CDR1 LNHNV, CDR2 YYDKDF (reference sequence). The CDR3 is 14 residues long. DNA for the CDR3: TGTGTCACCTCAACAGGGGAAAACACCGGGGAGCTGTTTTTT. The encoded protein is CVTSTGENTGELFF.

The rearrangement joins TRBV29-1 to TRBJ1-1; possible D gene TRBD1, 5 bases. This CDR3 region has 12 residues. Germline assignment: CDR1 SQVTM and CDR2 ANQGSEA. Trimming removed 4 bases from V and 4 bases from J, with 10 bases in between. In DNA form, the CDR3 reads TGCAGCGTTGTGGGGGGTATCACTGAAGCTTTCTTT. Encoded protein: CSVVGGITEAFF.

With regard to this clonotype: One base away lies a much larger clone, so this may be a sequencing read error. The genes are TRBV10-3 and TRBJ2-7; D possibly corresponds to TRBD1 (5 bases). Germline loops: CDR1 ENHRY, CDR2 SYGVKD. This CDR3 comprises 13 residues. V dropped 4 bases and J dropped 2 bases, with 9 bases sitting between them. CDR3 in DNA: TGTGCCATCAGTGGGGGCGATACCTACGAGCAGTACTTC. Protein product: CAISGGDTYEQYF.